This TCR beta chain is drawn from a study of T-cell memory formation after mild COVID-19 (dated by TCRdb to the early 2020s). For the wider study: TCR sequence clusters from the two donors were found to be largely donor specific. The cohort comprised two young, previously healthy adult volunteers, one female and one male. Longitudinal TCRalpha and TCRbeta repertoire sequencing tracked T-cell clones expanding and contracting after mild COVID-19 in a couple of donors. Overall results and qualifications from the work: Contracting CD4+ clones were located mainly in the CM and EM memory subsets, whereas CD8+ clones were found to be enriched in EMRA. The detection of some responding clones in pre-infection memory suggests that pre-existing cross-reactive memory T cells joined the SARS-CoV-2 response. Only a couple of mild cases were covered in the study, and larger cohorts including severe cases with pre-infection samples were considered necessary. Clones that contracted from day 15 to 85 showed balanced CD4/CD8 phenotypes, whereas a second wave of clones that expanded from day 15 to 37 leaned towards CD4+. SARS-CoV-2 specificity was not confirmed for the second-wave clones peaking on day 37.

According to the germline V gene, CDR1 reads KGHDR and CDR2 reads SFDVKD. V and J lose 2 bases and 0 bases, and a span of 10 bases separates them. The CDR3 runs 16 amino acids, cysteine and phenylalanine included. CDR3 DNA is the only sequence kept; it has 48 bases, read in frame from the first base. This clonotype showed up just a few times. The antigen it recognizes is unknown. No clone much larger than this one lies a single base away; base qualities are absent. Ficoll-Paque density gradient centrifugation was the method used to isolate PBMCs. The listed sequencing device is Illumina NovaSeq 6000. TCRalpha and TCRbeta cDNA libraries were built by 5'RACE with constant-segment primers, adding sample barcodes and unique molecular identifiers. RNA was extracted from every sample with Trizol reagent. Amplification of the libraries took two PCR steps, and the second step added a second sample barcode plus Illumina TruSeq adapters. Sequencing of the libraries was done on an Illumina NovaSeq, producing 2 x 150 bp paired-end reads. In the authors' own workflow: Demultiplexing of reads and collapsing into UMI-guided consensus sequences were performed with migec v1.2.7. Using mixcr v2.1.11, UMI consensuses were aligned to TRA and TRB V and J templates and then assembled into clonotypes. Clonotypes were classified as expanded or contracted when called significant by both edgeR and NoisET, with noise models trained on biological replicates. edgeR calls used a false discovery rate-adjusted p below 0.01 and a log2 fold-change threshold of 1. PCA with hierarchical clustering of max-normalized trajectories of the 1000 most abundant clonotypes was used as exploratory dynamics analysis. Separately sequenced CD4+ and CD8+ repertoires were used to assign the CD4 or CD8 phenotype of responding clones. TCRdb redid the processing of the public reads, applying fastp at Q25 and MiXCR, and retained in-frame beta chains. Rows are combined by CDR3 protein, so each entry shows the most common genes and DNA. TCRdb, rather than the study authors, made the V and J calls. Within this sample are about 410,000 distinct CDR3 sequences, with approximately 18% of them counted one time only. The top ten clonotypes cover about 22% of the sample.

Sequencing was done on a sample of PBMCs or a T cell subset sorted from them (not recorded which). The chain links TRBV24-1 with TRBJ2-1; the D segment could be TRBD1, given 6 matching bases. This receptor was identified in a man younger than 35 who had mild COVID-19 (a few samples of this study predate the infection). The sample titles of this study are shuffled in the database, so cell type and time point are left out; the donor was told from shared clones. The CDR3 sequence is CATSDSGTSSYNEQFF. The DNA is as follows: TGTGCCACCAGTGATTCCGGGACAAGCTCCTACAATGAGCAGTTCTTC.